The 13 T cell receptor beta chains in this list originate from one sample, sequenced in a study of cytomegalovirus exposure and HLA in healthy donors. The protocol was immunoSEQ multiplex PCR, while the TCRdb copy is restricted to in-frame clones and leaves out a portion. The sample lists under 200,000 clones; around 92% were seen once. The sample comprised PBMCs. Every receptor here comes from a man between 18 and 29 years old in good health and CMV-seropositive.

The chain links TRBV6-6 to TRBJ1-2; 7 bases fit TRBD1. Germline CDR1 is MNHNY and CDR2 is SVGAGI (reference sequence). CDR3 length: 14 residues. With 2 bases clipped from V and 4 bases from J, the junction kept 4 bases outside the gene matches. For the CDR3, the DNA is TGTGCCAGCAGTTACAGGGACAGAAGCTATGGCTACACCTTC. Protein product: CASSYRDRSYGYTF.

The chain couples TRBV5-1 to TRBJ2-7; 10 bases fit TRBD2. Germline V gene lookup returns CDR1 SGHRS and CDR2 YFSETQ. This CDR3 region has 14 residues. V lost 0 bases, J lost 5 bases, and 2 bases stayed unmatched. The CDR3 loop is CASSLGTSGNEQYF. CDR3 bases: TGCGCCAGCAGCTTGGGGACTAGCGGCAACGAGCAGTACTTC.

The V and J genes are TRBV5-1 and TRBJ2-3; D ambiguous. Trimming stripped 3 bases from V and 1 base from J, with 3 bases between. The CDR3 consists of 12 residues. Germline loops: CDR1 SGHRS, CDR2 YFSETQ. In DNA form, the CDR3 reads TGCGCCAGCAGCTCCGGCACAGATACGCAGTATTTT. Protein product: CASSSGTDTQYF. The full variable domain, its missing parts supplied by reference TRBV5-1 and TRBJ2-3, is KAGVTQTPRYLIKTRGQQVTLSCSPISGHRSVSWYQQTPGQGLQFLFEYFSETQRNKGNFPGRFSGRQFSNSRSEMNVSTLELGDSALYLCASSSGTDTQYFGPGTRLTVL.

The J gene is TRBJ2-2, the V gene TRBV27, with D uncertain. The germline V gene encodes CDR1 MNHEY and CDR2 SMNVEV (reference sequence). The CDR3 contains 15 residues. V was pared by 4 bases and J by 3 bases, with 12 bases between. The CDR3 DNA sequence: TGTGCCAGCAGTTCCATGGGCCAATACACCGGGGAGCTGTTTTTT. Residues: CASSSMGQYTGELFF.

This chain links TRBV6-1 with TRBJ2-1; the match to TRBD2 covers 9 bases. Germline V lookup: CDR1 MNHNS, CDR2 SASEGT. J lost 7 bases, V lost 2 bases, and 15 bases had no gene match. The CDR3 loop spans 18 amino acids. The CDR3 loop is CASSELLPGSGRRNEQFF. CDR3 bases: TGTGCCAGCAGTGAACTTCTTCCGGGTAGCGGGAGAAGGAATGAGCAGTTCTTC.

The CDR3 sequence is CASSRGLAGHEQFF. The CDR3 DNA reads TGTGCCAGCAGCCGAGGACTAGCGGGACATGAGCAGTTCTTC. This chain links TRBV5-5 with TRBJ2-1; 12 bases match TRBD2. Germline-derived CDR1 and CDR2 are SGHKS and YYEKEE (reference sequence). The CDR3 is 14 residues long. The J segment lost 8 bases and the V segment lost 4 bases, leaving 4 bases of the junction unmatched.

The V and J genes are TRBV7-2 and TRBJ1-4, with TRBD1 matching 11 bases. CDR1 and CDR2 (germline): SGHTA, FQGNSA. Trimming cost V 4 bases and J 8 bases; bases outside gene matches: 3. CDR3 length: 14 amino acids. In DNA form, the CDR3 reads TGTGCCAGCAGCTCAAGGACAGGGGGCGAAAAACTGTTTTTT. This encodes CASSSRTGGEKLFF.

This chain connects TRBV28 to TRBJ2-1; 11 bases agree with TRBD1. Germline CDR1 and CDR2: MDHEN and SYDVKM. Losses at the gene ends were 4 bases for V and 9 bases for J; bases not matched to a gene: 8. This CDR3 contains 15 residues. CDR3 region: CASSSGQGGRPEQFF. CDR3 bases: TGTGCCAGCAGTTCGGGACAGGGGGGGAGACCTGAGCAGTTCTTC. Variable domain in full (rest from reference TRBV28 and TRBJ2-1): DVKVTQSSRYLVKRTGEKVFLECVQDMDHENMFWYRQDPGLGLRLIYFSYDVKMKEKGDIPEGYSVSREKKERFSLILESASTNQTSMYLCASSSGQGGRPEQFFGPGTRLTVL.

This clone was detected a few times. CDR3 protein: CASSLGADYGYTF. The CDR3 DNA reads TGTGCCAGCAGTTTGGGGGCGGACTATGGCTACACCTTC. The rearrangement links TRBV6-5 to TRBJ1-2; the D gene is possibly TRBD1 (6 bases). Germline V gives CDR1 MNHEY, CDR2 SVGAGI. With 4 bases removed from V and 3 bases from J, the gap between germline ends came to 9 bases. The CDR3 consists of 13 residues.

The chain employs TRBV5-4 and TRBJ2-3; the D gene is possibly TRBD2 (6 bases). V dropped 4 bases and J dropped 14 bases, with 20 bases sitting between them. This CDR3 has 13 residues. Germline CDR1 SGHNT, CDR2 YYREEE (reference sequence). The CDR3 protein is CASSEIGDLGRYF. DNA of the CDR3: TGTGCCAGCAGCGAGATAGGGGACTTAGGGAGGTATTTT.

This chain links TRBV27 with TRBJ2-7; D is possibly TRBD1 (5 bases). V gave up 1 base and J gave up 6 bases, with 13 bases separating them. Germline CDR1 is MNHEY and CDR2 is SMNVEV (reference sequence). This CDR3 contains 14 residues. The CDR3 sequence is CASSLWQGQGEQYF. The CDR3 DNA reads TGTGCCAGCAGTTTATGGCAGGGCCAAGGCGAGCAGTACTTC.

This chain uses TRBV7-3 with TRBJ2-3; maybe TRBD2 (6 bases). V shed 1 base and J shed 5 bases, with 13 bases lying between them. Germline values: CDR1 SGHTA, CDR2 FQGTGA. The CDR3 runs to 15 residues. The CDR3 coding sequence is TGTGCCAGCAGCTTAAGCGGGGAGCGTGGAGATACGCAGTATTTT. Protein sequence: CASSLSGERGDTQYF.

Worth noting for this clone: One end of the junction is discordant with germline, which a read error may explain. The V call is TRBV7-3, the J call TRBJ2-5, with 8 bases identical to TRBD1. Per germline, CDR1 SGHTA and CDR2 FQGTGA. The length of the CDR3 is 15 residues. Here the CDR3 DNA reads TGTGCCAGCACCTTAGAACCGACAGGGGTTGAGACCCAGTACTTC. This codes for CASTLEPTGVETQYF.